The rows below give T cell receptor beta chains drawn from one sample of a study of cytomegalovirus exposure and HLA in healthy donors. Only in-frame clones appear in the TCRdb table, and some are missing; sequencing was by immunoSEQ multiplex PCR. The sample contains some 70,000 clones, just over 75% of which appear only once. Material for sequencing was PBMCs. The receptor source for this set is a man aged 45-65 years in good health and CMV-seronegative. The CDR3 runs from the conserved cysteine through the conserved F or W. The D gene is left open where the match is weak. Clone size appears in some rows only: once, few, many, or a class for an expanded clone.

d_call: .
clone_size: .
j_call: TRBJ2-5
v_call: TRBV19
cdr3_nt: TGTGCCAGTAGTCCGTCCTACAGGAAAGAGACCCAGTACTTC
cdr3_aa: CASSPSYRKETQYF

d_call: TRBD2
clone_size: few
j_call: TRBJ2-7
v_call: TRBV7-6
cdr3_nt: TGTGCCAGCAGCGACCCGGGGGGATCCTACGAGCAGTACTTC
cdr3_aa: CASSDPGGSYEQYF

d_call: .
clone_size: .
j_call: TRBJ1-4
v_call: TRBV5-1
cdr3_nt: TGCGCCAGCAGCCCAACGACGGGGGATAATGAAAAACTGTTTTTT
cdr3_aa: CASSPTTGDNEKLFF

d_call: .
clone_size: .
j_call: TRBJ1-5
v_call: TRBV28
cdr3_nt: TGTGCCAGCAGTTTAGTAACGGTCCTAAATCAGCCCCAGCATTTT
cdr3_aa: CASSLVTVLNQPQHF

d_call: .
clone_size: .
j_call: TRBJ2-5
v_call: TRBV6-5
cdr3_nt: TGTGCCAGCAGTTCCGGGAATGGGGAGACCCAGTACTTC
cdr3_aa: CASSSGNGETQYF

d_call: .
clone_size: .
j_call: TRBJ2-7
v_call: TRBV18
cdr3_nt: TGTGCCAGCTCACCCCGGGACGGGAGCTCCTACGAGCAGTACTTC
cdr3_aa: CASSPRDGSSYEQYF

d_call: .
clone_size: .
j_call: TRBJ2-7
v_call: TRBV5-1
cdr3_nt: TGCGCCAGCAGCTTGGGCGACAGGGAGCAGTACTTC
cdr3_aa: CASSLGDREQYF

d_call: .
clone_size: .
j_call: TRBJ1-3
v_call: TRBV5-1
cdr3_nt: TGCGCCAGCGGCCAGGACGGGAGCTCTGGAAACACCATATATTTT
cdr3_aa: CASGQDGSSGNTIYF

d_call: .
clone_size: .
j_call: TRBJ2-7
v_call: TRBV5-1
cdr3_nt: TGCGCCAGCAGGAGGACAGACAAAAGCTCCTACGAGCAGTACTTC
cdr3_aa: CASRRTDKSSYEQYF

d_call: TRBD2
clone_size: .
j_call: TRBJ2-3
v_call: TRBV7-3
cdr3_nt: TGTGCCAGCAGCGCACCTAGCGGGGGGGCCTTAGATACGCAGTATTTT
cdr3_aa: CASSAPSGGALDTQYF

d_call: TRBD1
clone_size: .
j_call: TRBJ2-7
v_call: TRBV11-3
cdr3_nt: TGTGCCAGCAGCGCCTTACAGGGGGGCGAGCAGTACTTC
cdr3_aa: CASSALQGGEQYF

d_call: .
clone_size: .
j_call: TRBJ1-2
v_call: TRBV28
cdr3_nt: TGTGCCGCACGGGGAACTACCTTAGCTAACTATGGCTACACCTTC
cdr3_aa: CAARGTTLANYGYTF

d_call: TRBD1
clone_size: .
j_call: TRBJ1-4
v_call: TRBV5-1
cdr3_nt: TGCGCCAGCAGTTCGACAGGGACCCCGGCAACTAATGAAAAACTGTTTTTT
cdr3_aa: CASSSTGTPATNEKLFF

d_call: .
clone_size: .
j_call: TRBJ2-2
v_call: TRBV25-1
cdr3_nt: TGTGCCAGCAGTGAAGTCCGCGCGATATACGGGGAGCTGTTTTTT
cdr3_aa: CASSEVRAIYGELFF

d_call: TRBD1
clone_size: .
j_call: TRBJ1-1
v_call: TRBV5-1
cdr3_nt: TGCGCCAGCAGCTTTCTCGGGACAGGGGGTTCGTTCGCTGAAGCTTTCTTT
cdr3_aa: CASSFLGTGGSFAEAFF

d_call: .
clone_size: .
j_call: TRBJ1-1
v_call: TRBV6-1
cdr3_nt: TGTGCCAGCAGGCTAAAGATGAACACTGAAGCTTTCTTT
cdr3_aa: CASRLKMNTEAFF

d_call: TRBD1
clone_size: .
j_call: TRBJ1-1
v_call: TRBV27
cdr3_nt: TGTGCCAGCAGGGTGACAGGGTCTGTGACTGAAGCTTTCTTT
cdr3_aa: CASRVTGSVTEAFF

d_call: .
clone_size: .
j_call: TRBJ1-2
v_call: TRBV19
cdr3_nt: TGTGCCGCGTCCAGGGGAGGGCATGGCTACACCTTC
cdr3_aa: CAASRGGHGYTF

d_call: TRBD2
clone_size: .
j_call: TRBJ2-3
v_call: TRBV30
cdr3_nt: TGTGCCTGGAGTAGGGGACTAGCGGGAGGAGGAGATACGCAGTATTTT
cdr3_aa: CAWSRGLAGGGDTQYF

d_call: TRBD1
clone_size: .
j_call: TRBJ1-2
v_call: TRBV2
cdr3_nt: TGTGCCAGCAGTGGACAGGGCCTCTATGGCTACACCTTC
cdr3_aa: CASSGQGLYGYTF

d_call: .
clone_size: .
j_call: TRBJ1-1
v_call: TRBV14
cdr3_nt: TGTGCCAGCAGCCACCCCGGGACTCGAACTGAAGCTTTCTTT
cdr3_aa: CASSHPGTRTEAFF

d_call: .
clone_size: .
j_call: TRBJ1-6
v_call: TRBV30
cdr3_nt: TGTGCCTGGAGCGCAGGGGCGGGCTATAATTCACCCCTCCACTTT
cdr3_aa: CAWSAGAGYNSPLHF

d_call: .
clone_size: .
j_call: TRBJ1-5
v_call: TRBV28
cdr3_nt: TGTGCCAGCAATAGTCAGCCCCAGCATTTT
cdr3_aa: CASNSQPQHF

d_call: .
clone_size: .
j_call: TRBJ1-3
v_call: TRBV27
cdr3_nt: TGTGCCAGCAGTTTTCTAGGCGGAAACACCATATATTTT
cdr3_aa: CASSFLGGNTIYF

d_call: TRBD1
clone_size: .
j_call: TRBJ1-1
v_call: TRBV29-1
cdr3_nt: TGCAGCGGGGGACAGGGCGTAGACACTGAAGCTTTCTTT
cdr3_aa: CSGGQGVDTEAFF

d_call: .
clone_size: .
j_call: TRBJ2-7
v_call: TRBV30
cdr3_nt: TGTGCCTGGAGGAACTTGCCCTCCTACGAGCAGTACTTC
cdr3_aa: CAWRNLPSYEQYF

d_call: .
clone_size: .
j_call: TRBJ1-2
v_call: TRBV7-3
cdr3_nt: TGTGCCAGCAGCCCAAGGAGGGAACTTAACTATGGCTACACCTTC
cdr3_aa: CASSPRRELNYGYTF

d_call: TRBD1
clone_size: .
j_call: TRBJ1-2
v_call: TRBV29-1
cdr3_nt: TGCAGCGGAGGGACAGCGGGCTATGGCTACACCTTC
cdr3_aa: CSGGTAGYGYTF

d_call: .
clone_size: .
j_call: TRBJ1-1
v_call: TRBV5-1
cdr3_nt: TGCGCCAGCAGCAGAGGTAGTCCAGACACTGAAGCTTTCTTT
cdr3_aa: CASSRGSPDTEAFF

d_call: .
clone_size: .
j_call: TRBJ1-2
v_call: TRBV7-6
cdr3_nt: TGTGCCAGCACAAAACAGGGAGTGGATGGCTACACCTTC
cdr3_aa: CASTKQGVDGYTF

d_call: .
clone_size: .
j_call: TRBJ1-4
v_call: TRBV4-1
cdr3_nt: TGCGCCAGCAGCCCCCCCACAGCAACTAATGAAAAACTGTTTTTT
cdr3_aa: CASSPPTATNEKLFF

d_call: .
clone_size: once
j_call: TRBJ1-3
v_call: TRBV27
cdr3_nt: TGTGCCAGCAGTTTAAGTGAGGGGGAATCTGGAAACACCATATATTTT
cdr3_aa: CASSLSEGESGNTIYF

d_call: TRBD1
clone_size: once
j_call: TRBJ2-7
v_call: TRBV30
cdr3_nt: TGTGCCTGGAAATTTCAAGGGACAGGGGGATACGAGCAGTACTTC
cdr3_aa: CAWKFQGTGGYEQYF

d_call: TRBD2
clone_size: .
j_call: TRBJ2-3
v_call: TRBV6-4
cdr3_nt: TGTGCCAGCAGTGATGGACTAGCGGGGGACACAGATACGCAGTATTTT
cdr3_aa: CASSDGLAGDTDTQYF

d_call: .
clone_size: few
j_call: TRBJ1-3
v_call: TRBV25-1
cdr3_nt: TGTGCCAGCACCCCCCTCTCTGGAAACACCATATATTTT
cdr3_aa: CASTPLSGNTIYF

d_call: TRBD1
clone_size: .
j_call: TRBJ2-1
v_call: TRBV25-1
cdr3_nt: TGTGCCAGCAGTGCGAGACAGGGTGGGCAGTTCTTC
cdr3_aa: CASSARQGGQFF

d_call: .
clone_size: .
j_call: TRBJ2-3
v_call: TRBV15
cdr3_nt: TGTGCCACCAGCAGTGCCCTAGGTACGCAGTATTTT
cdr3_aa: CATSSALGTQYF

d_call: .
clone_size: once
j_call: TRBJ1-5
v_call: TRBV6-4
cdr3_nt: TGTGCCAGCAGTGTGGACAGTCATCAGCCCCAGCATTTT
cdr3_aa: CASSVDSHQPQHF

d_call: .
clone_size: .
j_call: TRBJ2-7
v_call: TRBV7-9
cdr3_nt: TGTGCCAGCAGCGCCTCAGGTAACGAGCAGTACTTC
cdr3_aa: CASSASGNEQYF

d_call: .
clone_size: .
j_call: TRBJ1-5
v_call: TRBV7-9
cdr3_nt: TGTGCCAGCAGCTTGTCGACAGGAAATCAGCCCCAGCATTTT
cdr3_aa: CASSLSTGNQPQHF

d_call: .
clone_size: once
j_call: TRBJ1-6
v_call: TRBV9
cdr3_nt: TGTGCCAGCAGCGTAGCTGCAGGGCCTAGCTCCTATAATTCACCCCTCCACTTT
cdr3_aa: CASSVAAGPSSYNSPLHF

d_call: .
clone_size: .
j_call: TRBJ1-1
v_call: TRBV30
cdr3_nt: TGTGCCTGGAGGGCGGACAGCACTGAAGCTTTCTTT
cdr3_aa: CAWRADSTEAFF

d_call: TRBD2
clone_size: .
j_call: TRBJ2-2
v_call: TRBV19
cdr3_nt: TGTGCCAGTAGTATAGTGGTTCTAGCGGGAGGGAACACCGGGGAGCTGTTTTTT
cdr3_aa: CASSIVVLAGGNTGELFF

d_call: TRBD1
clone_size: .
j_call: TRBJ2-2
v_call: TRBV7-9
cdr3_nt: TGTGCCAGCAGCCCACGGGACAGGGGGCTCACCGGGGAGCTGTTTTTT
cdr3_aa: CASSPRDRGLTGELFF

d_call: TRBD2
clone_size: .
j_call: TRBJ2-1
v_call: TRBV15
cdr3_nt: TGTGCCACCAGCAGAGATGGCCGACTAGCGCCATACAATGAGCAGTTCTTC
cdr3_aa: CATSRDGRLAPYNEQFF

d_call: .
clone_size: .
j_call: TRBJ1-5
v_call: TRBV19
cdr3_nt: TGTGCCAGTAGTATAGAACAGGGAAATCAGCCCCAGCATTTT
cdr3_aa: CASSIEQGNQPQHF

d_call: .
clone_size: .
j_call: TRBJ1-2
v_call: TRBV27
cdr3_nt: TGTGCCAGCAGCAAGGCAGGCCCAGCCTATGGCTACACCTTC
cdr3_aa: CASSKAGPAYGYTF

d_call: .
clone_size: .
j_call: TRBJ1-1
v_call: TRBV7-2
cdr3_nt: TGTGCCAGCAGCTTCGCAGGGGAAGCTTTCTTT
cdr3_aa: CASSFAGEAFF

d_call: TRBD1
clone_size: .
j_call: TRBJ2-7
v_call: TRBV9
cdr3_nt: TGTGCCAGCAGCCGCGACCGGGACAGGGGGCGCGAGCAGTACTTC
cdr3_aa: CASSRDRDRGREQYF

d_call: TRBD1
clone_size: .
j_call: TRBJ1-6
v_call: TRBV30
cdr3_nt: TGTGCCTGGATCGGACCATCGACAGGGCGGAATTCACCCCTCCACTTT
cdr3_aa: CAWIGPSTGRNSPLHF

d_call: .
clone_size: .
j_call: TRBJ2-6
v_call: TRBV5-1
cdr3_nt: TGCGCCAGCAGCCCGGACGGGAATGGGGCCAACGTCCTGACTTTC
cdr3_aa: CASSPDGNGANVLTF

d_call: .
clone_size: .
j_call: TRBJ1-1
v_call: TRBV7-2
cdr3_nt: TGTGCCAGCAGCTTACGGGGTGAAGCTTTCTTT
cdr3_aa: CASSLRGEAFF

d_call: TRBD2
clone_size: .
j_call: TRBJ2-2
v_call: TRBV19
cdr3_nt: TGTGCCAGTAGTATACTGGGACTAGCTGCGAACACCGGGGAGCTGTTTTTT
cdr3_aa: CASSILGLAANTGELFF

d_call: TRBD1
clone_size: .
j_call: TRBJ2-5
v_call: TRBV18
cdr3_nt: TGTGCCAGCTCACCACCGGACAGGGGAGGAGAGACCCAGTACTTC
cdr3_aa: CASSPPDRGGETQYF

d_call: TRBD1
clone_size: .
j_call: TRBJ2-7
v_call: TRBV5-1
cdr3_nt: TGCGCCAGCAGCCCATACACAGGGGACGGCGAGCAGTACTTC
cdr3_aa: CASSPYTGDGEQYF

d_call: .
clone_size: .
j_call: TRBJ1-5
v_call: TRBV27
cdr3_nt: TGTGCCAGCAGTTCCGAGGTTGGACAGCCCCAGCATTTT
cdr3_aa: CASSSEVGQPQHF